This is a list of T cell receptor beta chains from one sample in a study of blood T cell repertoires in COVID-19. Repertoires were generated with immunoSEQ multiplex PCR, while TCRdb's copy carries only in-frame clones and drops some. The top ten clones hold roughly 9.2% of a sample with about 170,000 clones, roughly 84% of them seen once. The sample comprised peripheral blood. All receptors come from a woman of 80 years or more with active or convalescent COVID-19. Each CDR3 is given with its conserved first and last residue. D genes are given only for firm matches. Size is stated for part of the rows, as once, few or many counts, or as a class when the clone is expanded.

clone size	J gene	D gene	V gene	CDR3 protein	CDR3 DNA
NA	TRBJ2-5	TRBD2	TRBV25-1	CASSEQRGAQETQYF	TGTGCCAGCAGTGAACAGCGGGGGGCCCAAGAGACCCAGTACTTC
NA	TRBJ2-7	TRBD1	TRBV25-1	CASRRGQGGYEQYF	TGTGCCAGCAGGCGAGGACAGGGGGGGTACGAGCAGTACTTC
NA	TRBJ1-2	NA	TRBV11-2	CASSPETVNYGYTF	TGTGCCAGCAGCCCAGAAACAGTTAACTATGGCTACACCTTC
NA	TRBJ2-1	TRBD1	TRBV19	CASSSGTGRINEQFF	TGTGCCAGTAGTTCCGGGACAGGGAGAATAAATGAGCAGTTCTTC
NA	TRBJ2-5	NA	TRBV5-1	CASSRTDNLRETQYF	TGCGCCAGCAGTAGGACAGACAACCTGAGGGAGACCCAGTACTTC
NA	TRBJ1-6	TRBD1	TRBV10-3	CAIRDDRVSPLHF	TGTGCCATCAGAGATGACAGGGTTTCACCCCTCCACTTT
NA	TRBJ1-1	NA	TRBV11-3	CASSHPGHKNTEAFF	TGTGCCAGCAGCCATCCGGGACACAAGAACACTGAAGCTTTCTTT
NA	TRBJ2-1	TRBD1	TRBV10-3	CAISEPRTGDEQFF	TGTGCCATCAGTGAGCCGAGGACAGGAGATGAGCAGTTCTTC
NA	TRBJ2-7	TRBD1	TRBV7-6	CASSLTGTGFYEQYF	TGTGCCAGCAGCCTCACCGGGACAGGATTCTACGAGCAGTACTTC
NA	TRBJ2-6	TRBD2	TRBV2	CASGTGGGANVLTF	TGTGCCAGCGGCACGGGAGGCGGGGCCAACGTCCTGACTTTC
NA	TRBJ2-3	NA	TRBV5-4	CASSLEMGVGTDTQYF	TGTGCCAGCAGCTTGGAAATGGGAGTTGGCACAGATACGCAGTATTTT
NA	TRBJ2-1	NA	TRBV29-1	CSVLRVRNEQFF	TGCAGCGTCCTCAGGGTTCGTAATGAGCAGTTCTTC
NA	TRBJ2-1	TRBD1	TRBV18	CASSRESGGGEQFF	TGTGCCAGCTCACGGGAGTCAGGGGGCGGTGAGCAGTTCTTC
NA	TRBJ1-5	TRBD1	TRBV6-2/TRBV6-3	CASRPTGGMNQPQHF	TGTGCCAGCAGACCTACAGGGGGCATGAATCAGCCCCAGCATTTT
once	TRBJ2-5	NA	TRBV6-6	CASSYYSPLRETQYF	TGTGCCAGCAGTTACTACAGCCCGCTACGGGAGACCCAGTACTTC
NA	TRBJ2-1	NA	TRBV6-5	CASRRGQLYNEQFF	TGTGCCAGCCGGAGGGGGCAGCTCTACAATGAGCAGTTCTTC